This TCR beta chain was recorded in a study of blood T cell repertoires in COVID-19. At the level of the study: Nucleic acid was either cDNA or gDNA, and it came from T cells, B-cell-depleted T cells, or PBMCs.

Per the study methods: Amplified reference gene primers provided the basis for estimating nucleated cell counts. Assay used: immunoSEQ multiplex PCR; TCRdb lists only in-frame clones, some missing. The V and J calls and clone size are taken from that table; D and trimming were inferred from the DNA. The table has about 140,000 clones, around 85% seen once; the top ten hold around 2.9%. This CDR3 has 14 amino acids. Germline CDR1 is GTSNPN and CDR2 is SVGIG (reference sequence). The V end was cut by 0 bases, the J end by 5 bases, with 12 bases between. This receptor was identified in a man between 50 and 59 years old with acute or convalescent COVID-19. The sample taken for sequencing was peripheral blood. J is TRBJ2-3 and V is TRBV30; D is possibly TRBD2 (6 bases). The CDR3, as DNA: TGTGCCTGGAGTGTACTCGGGGGTAGAGATACGCAGTATTTT. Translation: CAWSVLGGRDTQYF. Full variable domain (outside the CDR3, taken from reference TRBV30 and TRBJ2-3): SQTIHQWPATLVQPVGSPLSLECTVEGTSNPNLYWYRQAAGRGLQLLFYSVGIGQISSEVPQNLSASRPQDRQFILSSKKLLLSDSGFYLCAWSVLGGRDTQYFGPGTRLTVL.